One sample yielded the 28 T cell receptor beta chains listed below, sequenced in a study of blood T cell repertoires in COVID-19. Libraries were prepared by immunoSEQ multiplex PCR; TCRdb keeps only in-frame clonotypes and omits some of them. This table has 120,000 or so clones, about 80% appearing once. The sequencing sample was made of peripheral blood. The receptor source for this set is a man aged 55-75 years with acute or convalescent COVID-19.

The gene calls are TRBV19 and TRBJ2-3; unclear D gene. The CDR3 runs 13 residues. Germline values: CDR1 LNHDA, CDR2 SQIVND (reference sequence). V gave up 3 bases and J gave up 1 base, with 5 bases separating them. CDR3 sequence reads: CASSMQGTDTQYF. CDR3 DNA: TGTGCCAGTAGTATGCAGGGCACAGATACGCAGTATTTT.

This clone occurred once. In DNA, the CDR3 is TGTGCCAGCAGCTTCTCCAGGACATATGGCTACACCTTC. It yields the protein CASSFSRTYGYTF. The chain combines TRBV5-4 with TRBJ1-2, with D perhaps matching TRBD1 (5 bases). The CDR3 sequence is 13 residues long. V lost 2 bases and J 5 bases, leaving 10 bases between the germline ends. Per germline, CDR1 SGHNT and CDR2 YYREEE (reference sequence).

The chain uses TRBV7-9 and TRBJ1-1; 7 nucleotides line up with TRBD1. In germline, CDR1 is SEHNR, CDR2 FQNEAQ (reference sequence). Losses at the gene ends were 1 base for V and 9 bases for J; bases not matched to a gene: 8. The CDR3 is 14 amino acids. CDR3 loop: CASSLEGGQVKAFF. The CDR3 region has the DNA TGTGCCAGCAGCTTAGAGGGCGGACAGGTGAAAGCTTTCTTT.

The V call is TRBV7-6, the J call TRBJ2-7; D might be TRBD2 (6 bases). Germline values: CDR1 SGHVS, CDR2 FNYEAQ. V was trimmed by 4 bases and J by 1 base, leaving 17 bases between them. The CDR3 runs to 16 residues. In DNA, the CDR3 is TGTGCCAGCAGCTCCCTCACGGGGGAGCGGTCCTACGAGCAGTACTTC. It encodes CASSSLTGERSYEQYF.

The V and J genes are TRBV7-3 and TRBJ2-1; D is uncertain. The V gene's germline CDR1 is SGHTA and CDR2 FQGTGA. This CDR3 comprises 14 residues. With 1 base removed from V and 6 bases from J, the gap between germline ends came to 10 bases. CDR3 sequence reads: CASSLRATGNEQFF. The CDR3 DNA reads TGTGCCAGCAGCTTAAGGGCTACTGGCAATGAGCAGTTCTTC. The full variable domain, its missing parts supplied by reference TRBV7-3 and TRBJ2-1, is GAGVSQTPSNKVTEKGKYVELRCDPISGHTALYWYRQSLGQGPEFLIYFQGTGAADDSGLPNDRFFAVRPEGSVSTLKIQRTERGDSAVYLCASSLRATGNEQFFGPGTRLTVL.

The chain couples TRBV28 to TRBJ2-7; TRBD2 agrees at 7 bases. Germline V gene data show CDR1 as MDHEN and CDR2 as SYDVKM. The CDR3 has 14 residues. V trimming: 5 bases; J trimming: 5 bases; junction bases outside the gene matches: 9. The CDR3 reads CASSPRAGVHEQYF. The CDR3 region has the DNA TGTGCCAGCAGTCCCCGGGCGGGAGTCCACGAGCAGTACTTC.

This chain uses TRBV23-1 with TRBJ1-5; D is possibly TRBD1 (5 bases). TRBV23-1 is annotated as an ORF whose role is uncertain. CDR3 length: 15 residues. Trimming cost V 1 base and J 7 bases, with 14 bases left between them. The CDR3 nucleotides read TGCGCCAGCAGTCAATTAGGGCAGGGAAACCAGCCCCAGCATTTT. Its protein is CASSQLGQGNQPQHF.

The V and J genes are TRBV5-1 and TRBJ2-1; D not resolved. The CDR3 sequence is 16 residues long. The germline V gene encodes CDR1 SGHRS and CDR2 YFSETQ. The V end was cut by 3 bases, the J end by 3 bases, with 16 bases between. CDR3 loop: CASSSRSSRVYNEQFF. DNA of the CDR3: TGCGCCAGCAGCTCTCGATCTAGTCGGGTCTACAATGAGCAGTTCTTC.

The V gene is TRBV28, the J gene TRBJ1-2; D is perhaps TRBD1 (5 bases). Germline V gene lookup returns CDR1 MDHEN and CDR2 SYDVKM. V was shortened by 4 bases and J by 6 bases, with 24 bases between the two germline ends. This CDR3 has 17 amino acids. The chain's CDR3 is CASSSGVRAWGPNGYTF. CDR3 coding DNA: TGTGCCAGCAGTTCTGGCGTCCGGGCCTGGGGCCCGAATGGCTACACCTTC.

This chain uses TRBV7-9 with TRBJ1-5, with a possible D match to TRBD1 (5 bases). Germline V gene lookup returns CDR1 SEHNR and CDR2 FQNEAQ (reference sequence). Deletions cut 11 bases from V and 0 bases from J, with 14 bases between. This CDR3 region has 14 residues. CDR3 amino acids: CASPTVNSNQPQHF. As DNA, the CDR3 is TGTGCCTCCCCGACAGTAAATAGCAATCAGCCCCAGCATTTT. The whole variable domain, remainder taken from reference TRBV7-9 and TRBJ1-5, is DTGVSQNPRHKITKRGQNVTFRCDPISEHNRLYWYRQTLGQGPEFLTYFQNEAQLEKSRLLSDRFSAERPKGSFSTLEIQRTEQGDSAMYLCASPTVNSNQPQHFGDGTRLSIL.

The chain recombines TRBV27 with TRBJ2-3, with TRBD2 as a possible D gene (6 bases). Trimming stripped 3 bases from V and 2 bases from J, with 24 bases between. CDR1 and CDR2 (germline): MNHEY, SMNVEV (reference sequence). This CDR3 spans 19 amino acids. The CDR3 DNA reads as TGTGCCAGCAGTTTTGATGTCCCTTTTGGGGGAGGTTACACAGATACGCAGTATTTT. This codes for CASSFDVPFGGGYTDTQYF.

The chain recombines TRBV9 with TRBJ2-3; tentative D call: TRBD2 (5 bases). Germline V gene lookup returns CDR1 SGDLS and CDR2 YYNGEE. The V end was cut by 0 bases, the J end by 12 bases, with 14 bases between. The CDR3 is 13 residues long. The CDR3 reads CASSVGRKGVQYF. The CDR3, as DNA: TGTGCCAGCAGCGTAGGACGGAAGGGAGTTCAGTATTTT.

This chain joins TRBV5-8 and TRBJ2-2, with D possibly matching TRBD1 (6 bases). The ends were cut back, 3 bases at V and 4 bases at J, with 10 bases in the middle. From germline, CDR1 is SGHTS and CDR2 YDEGEE. The CDR3 length is 14 residues. The CDR3 here is CASSWFRGTGELFF. CDR3 coding DNA: TGTGCCAGCAGCTGGTTCAGGGGCACCGGGGAGCTGTTTTTT.

In this sample, this clone turned up once. This rearrangement joins TRBV4-2 to TRBJ2-5; TRBD2 is a possible D gene (6 bases). CDR1 is LGHNA and CDR2 is YNFKEQ in the germline V gene. This CDR3 contains 16 residues. V lost 0 bases to trimming and J lost 8 bases, with 19 bases between them. The CDR3 spells CASSQEGGVLRETQYF. CDR3 DNA sequence: TGTGCCAGCAGCCAAGAGGGGGGAGTGCTTAGGGAAACCCAGTACTTC.

Details on this clone: The sample holds other DNA sequences that translate to the same CDR3. The chain is built from TRBV5-1 and TRBJ1-1; D unresolved. V was clipped by 4 bases and J by 0 bases, with 7 bases between them. The CDR3 spans 13 residues. Germline assignment: CDR1 SGHRS and CDR2 YFSETQ. The chain's CDR3 is CASSLTVNTEAFF. The CDR3 bases are TGCGCCAGCAGCCTGACTGTGAACACTGAAGCTTTCTTT.

V is TRBV6-5 and J is TRBJ2-3; tentative D call: TRBD2 (6 bases). V shed 8 bases and J shed 7 bases, with 16 bases lying between them. This CDR3 contains 13 residues. Germline CDR1 reads MNHEY; CDR2 reads SVGAGI. The chain's CDR3 is CASSPPGTYTQYF. CDR3 in DNA: TGTGCCAGCTCTCCCCCCGGGACTTATACGCAGTATTTT.

The gene calls are TRBV7-3 and TRBJ2-3; 7 bases are shared with TRBD2. J was trimmed by 2 bases and V by 1 base; bases with no gene match: 9. Germline CDR1 and CDR2: SGHTA and FQGTGA. The length of the CDR3 is 17 residues. The CDR3 loop is CASSLRSSGTYTDTQYF. In DNA form, the CDR3 reads TGTGCCAGCAGCTTAAGGAGCAGCGGGACCTACACAGATACGCAGTATTTT.

This chain uses TRBV29-1 with TRBJ2-1; TRBD2 matches at 12 bases. Germline lookup yields CDR1 SQVTM and CDR2 ANQGSEA. With V trimmed by 1 base and J by 10 bases, 8 bases remained unmatched. This CDR3 region has 15 residues. CDR3 region: CSVEGPGLAGLEQFF. The CDR3 DNA reads TGCAGCGTTGAAGGACCGGGACTAGCGGGTTTAGAGCAGTTCTTC.

The chain employs TRBV29-1 and TRBJ1-3; 10 nucleotides align to TRBD1. The CDR3 covers 14 residues. Losses at the gene ends were 7 bases for V and 9 bases for J; bases not matched to a gene: 12. CDR1 and CDR2 (germline): SQVTM, ANQGSEA. CDR3 amino acids: CSAATGGAGSTIYF. The CDR3 nucleotides are TGCAGCGCCGCGACAGGGGGCGCGGGGAGCACCATATATTTT.

As regards this clone: This same CDR3 is encoded by further DNA sequences in the sample. This sequence joins TRBV18 and TRBJ2-3, with 8 bases identical to TRBD1. The germline V gene has CDR1 KGHSH and CDR2 LQKENI. With V trimmed by 0 bases and J by 5 bases, 4 bases remained unmatched. CDR3 length equals 15 residues. CDR3 sequence: CASSPPEQGGDTQYF. For the CDR3, the DNA is TGTGCCAGCTCACCACCGGAACAGGGGGGAGATACGCAGTATTTT.

The chain employs TRBV28 and TRBJ1-2, with TRBD1 matching over 7 bases. V shed 3 bases, J shed 5 bases, and the junction held 3 bases outside the gene matches. The length of the CDR3 is 13 residues. Germline CDR1 reads MDHEN; CDR2 reads SYDVKM. In nucleotides, the CDR3 is TGTGCCAGCAGTTTGGGGACAGCTTATGGCTACACCTTC. It encodes CASSLGTAYGYTF.

This clone was picked up a small number of times. This sequence joins TRBV19 and TRBJ1-1; D is ambiguous. Deletions cut 6 bases from V and 1 base from J, with 12 bases between. The germline V gene has CDR1 LNHDA and CDR2 SQIVND (reference sequence). The CDR3 totals 14 residues. CDR3 loop: CASRGLAENTEAFF. The CDR3 nucleotides are TGTGCCAGTAGGGGCCTGGCCGAGAACACTGAAGCTTTCTTT.

The chain has TRBV5-1 and TRBJ2-3; 12 positions match TRBD2. Germline assignment: CDR1 SGHRS and CDR2 YFSETQ. The CDR3 runs 16 residues. The V and J ends lost 5 bases and 11 bases, in that order; junction bases with no gene match: 15. This CDR3 reads CASSQVGTSGRRGQYF. The CDR3 DNA is TGCGCCAGCAGTCAAGTCGGGACTAGCGGGCGTCGAGGGCAGTATTTT.

In this sample, this clone is medium-sized. The chain employs TRBV28 and TRBJ1-5; TRBD1 matches at 8 bases. This CDR3 contains 17 residues. The trim removed 7 bases at V and 3 bases at J, leaving 14 bases unmatched. Germline V gene sequence: CDR1 MDHEN, CDR2 SYDVKM. CDR3 loop: CASTQGETGDINQPQHF. In DNA form, the CDR3 reads TGTGCCAGCACCCAAGGCGAGACAGGGGACATCAATCAGCCCCAGCATTTT.

The V and J genes are TRBV11-1 and TRBJ2-1, with 11 positions matching TRBD2. CDR3 length: 15 amino acids. Germline V gene lookup returns CDR1 SGHAT and CDR2 FQDESV (reference sequence). After removal of 3 bases from V and 3 bases from J, the junction contained 1 base not matched to a gene. The CDR3 nucleotides are TGTGCCAGCAGCTTCGGACTAGCGGGCTACAATGAGCAGTTCTTC. Translation gives CASSFGLAGYNEQFF.

A single count supports this clone. The chain couples TRBV5-1 to TRBJ1-2; 8 positions match TRBD1. The trim removed 0 bases at V and 2 bases at J, leaving 3 bases unmatched. The CDR3 is 15 amino acids. The germline CDR1 and CDR2 sequences are SGHRS and YFSETQ. The CDR3 is CASSLAGGRNYGYTF. The CDR3 bases are TGCGCCAGCAGCTTGGCAGGGGGCAGGAACTATGGCTACACCTTC. Based on the CDR3 plus reference TRBV5-1 and TRBJ1-2, the full variable domain is KAGVTQTPRYLIKTRGQQVTLSCSPISGHRSVSWYQQTPGQGLQFLFEYFSETQRNKGNFPGRFSGRQFSNSRSEMNVSTLELGDSALYLCASSLAGGRNYGYTFGSGTRLTVV.

The chain links TRBV10-1 to TRBJ2-1; 12 bases fit TRBD2. Germline CDR1 WNHNN, CDR2 SYGVQD (reference sequence). The V segment lost 4 bases and the J segment 9 bases; nucleotides outside the gene matches: 1. The CDR3 consists of 13 residues. CDR3 sequence reads: CASSASGRVEQFF. DNA of the CDR3: TGCGCCAGCAGTGCTAGCGGGAGGGTTGAGCAGTTCTTC.

This sequence joins TRBV24-1 and TRBJ1-4, with 8 bases lining up with TRBD1. Germline loops: CDR1 KGHDR, CDR2 SFDVKD. Losses at the gene ends were 2 bases for V and 7 bases for J; bases not matched to a gene: 8. The CDR3 contains 16 residues. The CDR3 here is CATSDSRTGWGEKLFF. DNA for the CDR3: TGTGCCACCAGTGATTCTCGGACAGGGTGGGGTGAAAAACTGTTTTTT.